This passage covers 3 T cell receptor beta chains from one sample sequenced in a study of T cell changes during pregnancy in multiple sclerosis (dated by TCRdb to the late 2010s). Library creation used the immunoSEQ multiplex PCR assay. TCRdb's version of the immuneACCESS table is confined to in-frame rearrangements and falls short of the full clone set. An unresolved V gene accounts for under half of the shortfall where checked; the remainder is of unknown origin. For this sample the table gives about 48,000 clones, of which over 85% were detected only once. The top ten clonotypes cover more than 0.45% of the sample. The specimen was CD4+ T cells from peripheral blood mononuclear cells, collected in the first trimester of pregnancy. All receptors come from a female donor with multiple sclerosis, enrolled in a pregnancy study.

V gene TRBV7-2 combines with J gene TRBJ2-1; 11 bases are a match to TRBD2. The CDR3 is 16 amino acids. Germline CDR1 is SGHTA and CDR2 is FQGNSA. Trimming cost V 5 bases and J 9 bases; bases outside gene matches: 12. The CDR3 sequence: CASSPKGTSGLGEQFF. The CDR3 region has the DNA TGTGCCAGCAGCCCCAAGGGGACTAGCGGATTAGGTGAGCAGTTCTTC.

The rearrangement links TRBV19 to TRBJ1-2; possible D gene TRBD1, 6 bases. From germline, CDR1 is LNHDA and CDR2 SQIVND (reference sequence). V lost 4 bases and J lost 8, with 11 bases in between. The CDR3 extends over 12 amino acids. This CDR3 reads CASSTTGGGYTF. CDR3 sequence (DNA): TGTGCCAGTAGTACGACAGGTGGAGGCTACACCTTC.

The chain has TRBV18 and TRBJ2-6; 7 bases are shared with TRBD1. The CDR3 length is 18 residues. CDR1 is KGHSH, CDR2 LQKENI, per germline. Trimming cost V 3 bases and J 0 bases; bases outside gene matches: 8. The CDR3 is CASSPDRVFSSGANVLTF. The CDR3 DNA reads TGTGCCAGCTCACCTGACAGGGTGTTCTCCTCTGGGGCCAACGTCCTGACTTTC.